This T cell receptor (beta chain) was sequenced for a study of T cells after yellow fever vaccination. Study overall: Fractions low in cell number were prepared with SMART-Seq v4 Ultra Low Input.

TCRdb processed the 5' RACE reads anew with MiXCR; each CDR3 protein has one entry. Here the sample spans about 320,000 distinct CDR3 sequences, 3.5% to 4.5% being singletons. Trimming shortened V by 7 bases and J by 1 base, and 22 bases separated the two germline ends. Germline CDR1 and CDR2: SGHRS and YFSETQ. The CDR3 is 17 residues long. At least ten counts were recorded for this clonotype. V is TRBV5-1 and J is TRBJ2-3; either TRBD1 or TRBD2 may fit D (6 bases each). This TCR derives from a man aged 18 to 29 who received the YFV17D yellow fever vaccine. The input for sequencing was PBMCs, taken 15 days after the yellow fever booster vaccination. The CDR3 reads CASALGARGGGTDTQYF. CDR3 coding DNA: TGCGCCAGCGCCTTGGGGGCTAGAGGAGGGGGCACAGATACGCAGTATTTT.